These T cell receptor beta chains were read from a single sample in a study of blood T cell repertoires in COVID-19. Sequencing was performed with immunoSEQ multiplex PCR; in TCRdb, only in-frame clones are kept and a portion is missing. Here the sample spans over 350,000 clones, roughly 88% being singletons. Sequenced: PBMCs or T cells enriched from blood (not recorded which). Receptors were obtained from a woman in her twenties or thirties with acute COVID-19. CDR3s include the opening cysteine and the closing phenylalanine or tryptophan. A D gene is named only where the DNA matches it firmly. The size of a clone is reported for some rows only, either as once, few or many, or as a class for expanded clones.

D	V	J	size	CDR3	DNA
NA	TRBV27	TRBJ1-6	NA	CASSMRRSPLHF	TGTGCCAGCAGTATGAGGAGATCACCCCTCCACTTT
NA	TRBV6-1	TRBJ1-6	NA	CASSESDRDSPLHF	TGTGCCAGCAGTGAATCCGACAGAGATTCACCCCTCCACTTT
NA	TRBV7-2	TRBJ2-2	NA	CASSLAPGGQGTGELFF	TGTGCCAGCAGCTTAGCTCCCGGGGGGCAGGGCACCGGGGAGCTGTTTTTT
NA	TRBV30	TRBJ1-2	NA	CAWSVPGGLSYGYTF	TGTGCCTGGAGTGTACCGGGGGGCCTCAGCTATGGCTACACCTTC
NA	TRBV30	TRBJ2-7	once	CAWTRGGSSYEQYF	TGTGCCTGGACTAGGGGAGGTAGCTCCTACGAGCAGTACTTC
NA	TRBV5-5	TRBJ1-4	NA	CASRGALETLFF	TGTGCCAGCAGGGGGGCCCTAGAAACACTGTTTTTT
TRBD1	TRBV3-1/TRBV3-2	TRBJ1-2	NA	CASSPILSDRGIGYTF	TGTGCCAGCAGCCCAATCCTTTCTGACAGGGGGATTGGCTACACCTTC
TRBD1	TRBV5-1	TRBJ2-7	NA	CASSPEGALRQYF	TGCGCCAGCAGCCCCGAGGGGGCCCTGAGGCAGTACTTC
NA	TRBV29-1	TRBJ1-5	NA	CSVEACTMLQPQHF	TGCAGCGTTGAAGCTTGCACCATGCTACAGCCCCAGCATTTT
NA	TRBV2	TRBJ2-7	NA	CASSEARDSSYEQYF	TGTGCCAGCAGTGAAGCGCGGGACAGCTCCTACGAGCAGTACTTC
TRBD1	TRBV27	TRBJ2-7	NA	CASSPGTGPYEQYF	TGTGCCAGCAGTCCCGGGACAGGCCCCTACGAGCAGTACTTC
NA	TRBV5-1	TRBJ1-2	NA	CASSYGQGYTF	TGCGCCAGCAGCTACGGACAGGGCTACACCTTC
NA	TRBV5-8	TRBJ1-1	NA	CASSLESGMNTEAFF	TGTGCCAGCAGCTTGGAATCGGGGATGAACACTGAAGCTTTCTTT
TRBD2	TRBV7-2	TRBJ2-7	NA	CASSSYSGASYEQYF	TGTGCCAGCAGCTCCTATAGCGGGGCGTCCTACGAGCAGTACTTC
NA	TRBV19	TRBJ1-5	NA	CASSSPGRGQPQHF	TGTGCCAGTAGTAGCCCGGGCAGGGGTCAGCCCCAGCATTTT
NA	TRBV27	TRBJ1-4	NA	CASSLSVREKLFF	TGTGCCAGCAGTTTATCGGTGCGTGAAAAACTGTTTTTT
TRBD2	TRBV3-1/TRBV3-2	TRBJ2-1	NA	CASSPSSGGYNEQFF	TGTGCCAGCAGCCCCTCAAGCGGGGGATACAATGAGCAGTTCTTC
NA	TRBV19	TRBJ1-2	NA	CASTGGNYGYTF	TGTGCCAGTACCGGGGGTAACTATGGCTACACCTTC
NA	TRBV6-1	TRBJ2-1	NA	CASSPGDNEQFF	TGTGCCAGCAGCCCCGGGGACAATGAGCAGTTCTTC
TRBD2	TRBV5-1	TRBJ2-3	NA	CASSLALAGADTQYF	TGCGCCAGCAGCTTGGCTCTAGCGGGGGCCGATACGCAGTATTTT
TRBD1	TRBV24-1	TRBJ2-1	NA	CATSDGQGSWANEQFF	TGTGCCACCAGTGACGGACAGGGATCATGGGCCAATGAGCAGTTCTTC
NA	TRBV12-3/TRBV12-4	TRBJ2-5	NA	CASSLEETQYF	TGTGCCAGCAGCCTGGAGGAGACCCAGTACTTC
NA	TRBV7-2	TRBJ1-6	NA	CASTLQGTHNSPLHF	TGTGCCAGCACACTCCAGGGGACCCATAATTCACCCCTCCACTTT
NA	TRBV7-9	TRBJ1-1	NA	CASSPQGLGTEAFF	TGTGCCAGCAGCCCTCAGGGGCTTGGGACTGAAGCTTTCTTT
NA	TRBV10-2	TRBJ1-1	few	CASSESGEGNTEAFF	TGCGCCAGCAGTGAGTCAGGAGAGGGGAACACTGAAGCTTTCTTT
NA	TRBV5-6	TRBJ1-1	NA	CASSPWSVNTEAFF	TGTGCCAGCAGCCCCTGGTCGGTGAACACTGAAGCTTTCTTT
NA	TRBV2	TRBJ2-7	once	CASISGTYEQYF	TGTGCCAGCATTTCAGGAACCTACGAGCAGTACTTC
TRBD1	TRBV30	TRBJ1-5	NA	CAWRNRGPNQPQHF	TGTGCCTGGAGAAACAGGGGGCCGAATCAGCCCCAGCATTTT
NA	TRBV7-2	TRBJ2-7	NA	CASSKSRVYEQYF	TGTGCCAGCAGCAAAAGCAGGGTGTACGAGCAGTACTTC
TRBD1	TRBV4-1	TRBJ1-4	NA	CASSQEGTENEKLFF	TGCGCCAGCAGCCAAGAAGGGACAGAGAATGAAAAACTGTTTTTT
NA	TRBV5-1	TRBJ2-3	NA	CASSLTAGTDTQYF	TGCGCCAGCAGCTTAACCGCCGGTACAGATACGCAGTATTTT
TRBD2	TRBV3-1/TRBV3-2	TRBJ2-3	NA	CASSQSGADTQYF	TGTGCCAGCAGCCAGAGCGGGGCAGATACGCAGTATTTT
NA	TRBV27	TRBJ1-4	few	CASSLKQGNEKLFF	TGTGCCAGCAGCCTAAAACAGGGTAATGAAAAACTGTTTTTT
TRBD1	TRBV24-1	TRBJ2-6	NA	CATIGTGKGSGANVLTF	TGTGCCACCATCGGGACAGGGAAAGGGTCTGGGGCCAACGTCCTGACTTTC
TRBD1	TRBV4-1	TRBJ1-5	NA	CASSQVGSGQGPYSNQPQHF	TGCGCCAGCAGCCAAGTGGGTTCTGGACAGGGTCCTTATAGCAATCAGCCCCAGCATTTT
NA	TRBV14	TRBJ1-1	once	CAIGGGAKTEAFF	TGTGCCATCGGTGGGGGGGCGAAAACTGAAGCTTTCTTT
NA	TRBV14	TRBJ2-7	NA	CASSRFQGWNEQYF	TGTGCCAGCAGCCGTTTCCAGGGGTGGAACGAGCAGTACTTC
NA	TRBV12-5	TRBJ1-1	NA	CASGLGQLNTEAFF	TGTGCTAGTGGTTTGGGACAGTTGAACACTGAAGCTTTCTTT
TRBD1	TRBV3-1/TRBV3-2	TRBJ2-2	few	CASSQGTGGPGELFF	TGTGCCAGCAGCCAAGGGACAGGGGGCCCCGGGGAGCTGTTTTTT
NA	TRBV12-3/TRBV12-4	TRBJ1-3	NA	CASSPDRGHTIYF	TGTGCCAGCAGTCCTGACCGCGGGCACACCATATATTTT
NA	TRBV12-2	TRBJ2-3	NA	CASRLPSGGADTQYF	TGTGCAAGTCGCTTACCGAGCGGGGGGGCAGATACGCAGTATTTT
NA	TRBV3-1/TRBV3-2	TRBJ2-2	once	CASSQGLANTGELFF	TGTGCCAGCAGCCAAGGACTAGCGAACACCGGGGAGCTGTTTTTT
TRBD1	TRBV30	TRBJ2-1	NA	CACISGQGATYNEQFF	TGTGCCTGCATATCGGGACAGGGGGCAACATACAATGAGCAGTTCTTC
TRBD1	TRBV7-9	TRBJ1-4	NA	CASAQGVLNEKLFF	TGTGCCAGCGCCCAGGGGGTCTTAAATGAAAAACTGTTTTTT
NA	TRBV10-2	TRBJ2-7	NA	CASSESIGTRGSGQYF	TGCGCCAGCAGTGAGTCGATCGGGACAAGGGGTTCTGGGCAGTACTTC
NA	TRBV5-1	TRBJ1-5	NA	CASSEVPGSNQPQHF	TGCGCCAGCAGCGAGGTACCGGGGAGCAATCAGCCCCAGCATTTT
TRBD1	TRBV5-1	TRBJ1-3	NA	CASSLGQGAGNTIYF	TGCGCCAGCAGCTTGGGACAGGGGGCTGGAAACACCATATATTTT
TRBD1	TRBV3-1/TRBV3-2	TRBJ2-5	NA	CASSQEGQGPTQYF	TGTGCCAGCAGCCAGGAGGGACAGGGGCCGACCCAGTACTTC
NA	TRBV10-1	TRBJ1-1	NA	CASSESRQTEAFF	TGCGCCAGCAGTGAGAGCCGACAGACTGAAGCTTTCTTT
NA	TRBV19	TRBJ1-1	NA	CASSILSGLNTEAFF	TGTGCCAGTAGTATACTGTCAGGGTTGAACACTGAAGCTTTCTTT